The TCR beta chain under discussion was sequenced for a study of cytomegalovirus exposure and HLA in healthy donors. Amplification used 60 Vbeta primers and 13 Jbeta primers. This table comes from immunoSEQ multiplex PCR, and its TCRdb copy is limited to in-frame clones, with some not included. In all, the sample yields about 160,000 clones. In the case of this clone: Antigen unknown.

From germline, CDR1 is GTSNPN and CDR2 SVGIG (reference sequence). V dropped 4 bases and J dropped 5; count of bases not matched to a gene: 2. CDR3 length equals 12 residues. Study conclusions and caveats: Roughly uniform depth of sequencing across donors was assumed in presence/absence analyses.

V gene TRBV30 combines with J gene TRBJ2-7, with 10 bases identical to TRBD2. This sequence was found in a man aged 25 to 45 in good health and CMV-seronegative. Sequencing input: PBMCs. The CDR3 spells CAWTSGSHEQYF. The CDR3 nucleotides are TGTGCCTGGACTAGCGGGAGCCACGAGCAGTACTTC.